A single sample is the source of the 15 T cell receptor beta chains below, sequenced in a study of molecular identifiers for immune sequencing clone quantification. One entry per CDR3 protein results from TCRdb running MiXCR on the PCR reads. Of approximately 97,000 distinct CDR3 sequences listed, approximately 24% are singletons. Sequencing input: naive CD8+ T cells from blood, with Jurkat cell RNA spiked in. Noted subset: FACS-sorted CD8+CD4-CCR7+CD45RA+ naive T cells. The receptors derive from a human donor in good health. Some libraries in this study had Jurkat cell RNA spiked in.

This clonotype was found a few times. This chain links TRBV6-2 or TRBV6-3 with TRBJ1-5; maybe TRBD1 (5 bases). Looked up from germline, CDR1 is MNHEY and CDR2 is SVGEGT. Trimming shortened V by 0 bases and J by 0 bases, and 12 bases separated the two germline ends. The CDR3 extends over 17 amino acids. The CDR3 sequence: CASSYSVDRYSNQPQHF. The CDR3 nucleotides read TGTGCCAGCAGTTACTCTGTTGACAGATATAGCAATCAGCCCCAGCATTTT.

This clonotype was picked up many times. This sequence joins TRBV7-2 and TRBJ2-7; 9 bases align to TRBD1. The CDR3 has 15 residues. In germline, CDR1 is SGHTA, CDR2 FQGNSA. V was pared by 4 bases and J by 3 bases, with 7 bases of the junction left unmatched. The CDR3 sequence is CASSYRGTGLYEQYF. In nucleotides, the CDR3 is TGTGCCAGCAGCTATCGAGGGACAGGGCTCTACGAGCAGTACTTC.

A single count supports this clonotype. A much more abundant neighbour one base away suggests this may be a read error. The rearrangement uses TRBV6-5 and TRBJ1-1; tentatively, D is TRBD1 (5 bases). Trimming removed 5 bases at V and 3 bases at J, with 13 bases between. This CDR3 has 14 amino acids. The germline V gene has CDR1 MNHEY and CDR2 SVGAGI. CDR3 bases: TGTGCCAGCAGTCACTGGGGCACCGACACTGAAGCTTTCTTT. It translates to CASSHWGTDTEAFF.

To note about this clonotype: Possible read error: a much larger clone is one base away. The chain combines TRBV24-1 with TRBJ2-2; 9 bases match TRBD1. The CDR3 runs 12 residues. In germline, CDR1 is KGHDR, CDR2 SFDVKD. The CDR3 sequence: CAIGTGTGALFF. CDR3 coding DNA: TGTGCCATCGGGACAGGGACCGGGGCGCTGTTTTTT.

Concerning this clonotype itself: Because the CDR3 is missing its conserved closing phenylalanine or tryptophan, this is likely a read error. The rearrangement links TRBV20-1 to TRBJ2-7; no firm D call. Between the trimmed V and J ends, which lost 0 bases and 6 bases, there was a span of 6 bases. CDR3 size: 11 residues. Looked up from germline, CDR1 is DFQATT and CDR2 is SNEGSKA (reference sequence). The CDR3 spells CSARDLAEQYL. As DNA, the CDR3 is TGCAGTGCTAGAGACTTGGCCGAGCAGTACTTG.

This clonotype occurred a few times. DNA of the CDR3: TGTGCCAGCAGCCCGACCGGGACTGAATCTTACGAGCAGTACTTC. It is translated as CASSPTGTESYEQYF. This chain links TRBV27 with TRBJ2-7; D may be TRBD2 (6 bases). Germline V CDR1 and CDR2: MNHEY, SMNVEV (reference sequence). The ends were cut back, 6 bases at V and 4 bases at J, with 19 bases in the middle. The CDR3 is 15 amino acids.

This clonotype has only a few counts. The chain links TRBV19 to TRBJ1-1, with TRBD1 identical over 8 bases. Per germline, CDR1 LNHDA and CDR2 SQIVND (reference sequence). This CDR3 spans 16 amino acids. The V gene end was trimmed by 3 bases and the J gene end by 4 bases; junction bases not matched to a gene: 10. The CDR3 DNA sequence: TGTGCCAGTAGTATTGGGGAACAGGGGGGTGGCACTGAAGCTTTCTTT. As protein: CASSIGEQGGGTEAFF.

This clonotype was seen only once. This clone may be a read error of a much larger clone one base away. The chain employs TRBV9 and TRBJ2-2, with D possibly being TRBD1 (6 bases). Germline V gives CDR1 SGDLS, CDR2 YYNGEE. The CDR3 runs 16 residues. The CDR3: CASGVGQILNTGELFF. The DNA for the CDR3 is TGTGCCAGCGGCGTAGGACAGATACTCAACACCGGGGAGCTGTTTTTT.

This clonotype occurred many times. The CDR3 protein is CASSFDGAYEQYF. The CDR3 DNA sequence: TGTGCCAGCAGCTTTGACGGAGCCTACGAGCAGTACTTC. The chain is built from TRBV5-6 and TRBJ2-7; D is undetermined. Germline V gene lookup returns CDR1 SGHDT and CDR2 YYEEEE. The length of the CDR3 is 13 residues. The ends were cut back, 2 bases at V and 2 bases at J, with 8 bases in the middle.

This clonotype showed up many times. This chain uses TRBV6-5 with TRBJ2-5, with TRBD1 matching over 11 bases. The CDR3 totals 15 residues. V lost 5 bases to trimming and J lost 5 bases; unmatched junction nucleotides: 7. Germline CDR1 reads MNHEY; CDR2 reads SVGAGI. The CDR3 coding sequence is TGTGCCAGCAGTCCCAGGACAGGGGGCGTTGAGACCCAGTACTTC. The encoded protein is CASSPRTGGVETQYF.

This clonotype came up many times. CDR3 region: CASRSTGDTEAFF. DNA of the CDR3: TGCGCCAGCAGATCTACAGGGGACACTGAAGCTTTCTTT. The rearrangement uses TRBV4-1 and TRBJ1-1; 7 bases align to TRBD1. The CDR3 has 13 residues. Germline loops: CDR1 MGHRA, CDR2 YSYEKL. With 6 bases clipped from V and 3 bases from J, the junction kept 4 bases outside the gene matches.

In its sample, this clonotype was seen a few times. V is TRBV7-9 and J is TRBJ1-4; the D gene is possibly TRBD1 (5 bases). Germline assignment: CDR1 SEHNR and CDR2 FQNEAQ (reference sequence). This CDR3 contains 15 residues. V was pared by 5 bases and J by 10 bases, with 20 bases between. Here the CDR3 reads CASSHGAQLAGKLFF. The CDR3 coding sequence is TGTGCCAGCAGCCACGGGGCCCAGTTGGCGGGAAAACTGTTTTTT.

There are many counts of this clonotype. This chain joins TRBV29-1 and TRBJ2-1, with TRBD2 as a possible D gene (6 bases). CDR3 length: 13 residues. The germline V gene has CDR1 SQVTM and CDR2 ANQGSEA. Trimming removed 1 base from V and 3 bases from J, with 7 bases in between. The chain's CDR3 is CSVEGGDYNEQFF. For the CDR3, the DNA is TGCAGCGTTGAAGGCGGGGACTACAATGAGCAGTTCTTC.

This clonotype was recorded only once. A read error may explain this, as a much larger clone is one base away. The rearrangement joins TRBV3-1 to TRBJ2-1, with D maybe TRBD1 (6 bases). The end of the DNA is better explained by TRBJ2-7, so the J call may be wrong. Germline V lookup: CDR1 LGHDT, CDR2 YNNKEL (reference sequence). CDR3 length: 15 amino acids. The CDR3 coding sequence is TGTGCCAGCAGCCACCAGGGGTTATCCCCCAATGAGCAGTACTTC. Protein sequence: CASSHQGLSPNEQYF.

The chain couples TRBV20-1 to TRBJ2-1; D is possibly TRBD2 (5 bases). Germline V gene lookup returns CDR1 DFQATT and CDR2 SNEGSKA (reference sequence). The ends were cut back, 0 bases at V and 0 bases at J, with 9 bases in the middle. The length of the CDR3 is 15 residues. The CDR3 DNA is TGCAGTGCTAGAGATTTACGGGACTCCTACAATGAGCAGTTCTTC. Encoded protein: CSARDLRDSYNEQFF.